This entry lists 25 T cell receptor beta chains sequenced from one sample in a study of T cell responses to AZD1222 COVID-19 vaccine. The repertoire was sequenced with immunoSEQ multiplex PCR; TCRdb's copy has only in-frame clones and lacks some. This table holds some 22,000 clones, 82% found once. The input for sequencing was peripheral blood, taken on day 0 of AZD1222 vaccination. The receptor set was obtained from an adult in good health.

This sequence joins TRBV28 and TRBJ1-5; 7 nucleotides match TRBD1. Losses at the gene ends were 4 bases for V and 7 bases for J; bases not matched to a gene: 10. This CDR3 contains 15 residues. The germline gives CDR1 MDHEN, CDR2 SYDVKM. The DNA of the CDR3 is TGTGCCAGCAGTTGGGGAGGGGGCGTAGAACAGCCCCAGCATTTT. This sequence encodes CASSWGGGVEQPQHF.

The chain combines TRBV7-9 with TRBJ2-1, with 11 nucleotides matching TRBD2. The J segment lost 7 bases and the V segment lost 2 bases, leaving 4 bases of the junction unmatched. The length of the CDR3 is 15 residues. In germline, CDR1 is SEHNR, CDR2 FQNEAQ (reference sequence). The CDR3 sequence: CASSLILAGVNEQFF. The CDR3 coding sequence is TGTGCCAGCAGCTTAATACTAGCGGGAGTGAATGAGCAGTTCTTC.

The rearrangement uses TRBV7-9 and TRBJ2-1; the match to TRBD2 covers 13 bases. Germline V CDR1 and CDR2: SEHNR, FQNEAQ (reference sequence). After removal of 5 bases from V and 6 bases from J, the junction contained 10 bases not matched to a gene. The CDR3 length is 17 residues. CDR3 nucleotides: TGTGCCAGCAGCAAACGCCCACTAGCGGGAGGGGGCAATGAGCAGTTCTTC. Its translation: CASSKRPLAGGGNEQFF. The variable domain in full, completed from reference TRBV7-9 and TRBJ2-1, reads DTGVSQNPRHKITKRGQNVTFRCDPISEHNRLYWYRQTLGQGPEFLTYFQNEAQLEKSRLLSDRFSAERPKGSFSTLEIQRTEQGDSAMYLCASSKRPLAGGGNEQFFGPGTRLTVL.

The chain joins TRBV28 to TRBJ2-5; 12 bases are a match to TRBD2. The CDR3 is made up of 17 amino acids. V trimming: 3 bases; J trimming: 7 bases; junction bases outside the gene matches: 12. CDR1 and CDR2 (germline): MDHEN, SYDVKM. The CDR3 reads CASSLASGGAPSGTQYF. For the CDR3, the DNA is TGTGCCAGCAGTTTGGCTAGCGGGGGGGCGCCAAGTGGGACCCAGTACTTC.

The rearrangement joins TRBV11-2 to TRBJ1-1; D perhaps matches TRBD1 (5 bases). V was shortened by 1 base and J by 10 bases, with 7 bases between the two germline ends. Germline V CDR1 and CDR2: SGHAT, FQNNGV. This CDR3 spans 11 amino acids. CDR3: CASSLAGRAFF. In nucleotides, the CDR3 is TGTGCCAGCAGCTTAGCAGGGCGAGCTTTCTTT. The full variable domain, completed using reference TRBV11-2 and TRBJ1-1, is EAGVAQSPRYKIIEKRQSVAFWCNPISGHATLYWYQQILGQGPKLLIQFQNNGVVDDSQLPKDRFSAERLKGVDSTLKIQPAKLEDSAVYLCASSLAGRAFFGQGTRLTVV.

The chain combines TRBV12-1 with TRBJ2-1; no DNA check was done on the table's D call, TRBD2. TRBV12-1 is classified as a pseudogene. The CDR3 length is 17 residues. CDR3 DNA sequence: TGTGCCAGCAGCCTTAACCCGGGACTAGCGGTCCACAATGAGCAGTTCTTC. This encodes CASSLNPGLAVHNEQFF.

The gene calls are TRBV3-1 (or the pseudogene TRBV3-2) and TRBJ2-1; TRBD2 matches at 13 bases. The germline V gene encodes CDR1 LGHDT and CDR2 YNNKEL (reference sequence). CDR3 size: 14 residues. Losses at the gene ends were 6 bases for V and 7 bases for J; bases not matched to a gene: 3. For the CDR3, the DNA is TGTGCCAGCAGTTGGGGACTAGCGGGGAATGAGCAGTTCTTC. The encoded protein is CASSWGLAGNEQFF.

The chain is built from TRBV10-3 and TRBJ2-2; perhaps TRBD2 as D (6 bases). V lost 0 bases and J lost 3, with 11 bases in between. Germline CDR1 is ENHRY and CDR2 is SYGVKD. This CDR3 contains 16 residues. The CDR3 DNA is TGTGCCATCAGTGAGTCGAGGTGGGGGGACACCGGGGAGCTGTTTTTT. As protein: CAISESRWGDTGELFF.

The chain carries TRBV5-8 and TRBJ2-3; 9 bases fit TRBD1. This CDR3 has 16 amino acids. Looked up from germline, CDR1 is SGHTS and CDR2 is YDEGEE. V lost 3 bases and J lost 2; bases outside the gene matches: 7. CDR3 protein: CASSWGRTGVTDTQYF. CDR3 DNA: TGTGCCAGCAGCTGGGGCCGGACAGGGGTCACAGATACGCAGTATTTT.

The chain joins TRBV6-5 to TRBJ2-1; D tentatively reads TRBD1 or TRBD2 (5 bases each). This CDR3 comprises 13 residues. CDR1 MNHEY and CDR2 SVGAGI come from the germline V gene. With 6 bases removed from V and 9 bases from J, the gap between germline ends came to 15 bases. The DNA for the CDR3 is TGTGCCAGCAGCTCGGTGAGGGACCCTGAGCAGTTCTTC. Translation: CASSSVRDPEQFF.

The DNA for the CDR3 is TGTGCCAGTAGTATAGCGTCGGGAGGGGCCTACGAGCAGTACTTC. Protein sequence: CASSIASGGAYEQYF. The V call is TRBV19, the J call TRBJ2-7, with 8 bases aligning to TRBD2. Germline CDR1 is LNHDA and CDR2 is SQIVND (reference sequence). The CDR3 loop spans 15 amino acids. After removal of 1 base from V and 2 bases from J, the junction contained 4 bases not matched to a gene.

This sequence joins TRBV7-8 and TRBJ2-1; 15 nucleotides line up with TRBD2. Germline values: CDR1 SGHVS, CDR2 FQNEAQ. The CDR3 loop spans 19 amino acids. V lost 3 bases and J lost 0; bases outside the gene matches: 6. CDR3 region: CASSFLGTSGRSSYNEQFF. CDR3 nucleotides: TGTGCCAGCAGCTTTCTCGGGACTAGCGGGAGGAGCTCCTACAATGAGCAGTTCTTC. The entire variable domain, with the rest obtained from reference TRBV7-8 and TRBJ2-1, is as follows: GAGVSQSPRYKVAKRGQDVALRCDPISGHVSLFWYQQALGQGPEFLTYFQNEAQLDKSGLPSDRFFAERPEGSVSTLKIQRTQQEDSAVYLCASSFLGTSGRSSYNEQFFGPGTRLTVL.

For the CDR3, the DNA is TGTGCCAGCAGTTCGTACGGAGGGAGGACTAGCGGTTCCTACAATGAGCAGTTCTTC. Its translation: CASSSYGGRTSGSYNEQFF. J is TRBJ2-1 and V is TRBV28; TRBD2 agrees at 10 bases. Germline V CDR1 and CDR2: MDHEN, SYDVKM. The ends lost 4 bases at V and 1 base at J; junction bases unmatched: 13. This CDR3 is built from 19 residues. Full variable domain (missing parts from reference TRBV28 and TRBJ2-1): DVKVTQSSRYLVKRTGEKVFLECVQDMDHENMFWYRQDPGLGLRLIYFSYDVKMKEKGDIPEGYSVSREKKERFSLILESASTNQTSMYLCASSSYGGRTSGSYNEQFFGPGTRLTVL.

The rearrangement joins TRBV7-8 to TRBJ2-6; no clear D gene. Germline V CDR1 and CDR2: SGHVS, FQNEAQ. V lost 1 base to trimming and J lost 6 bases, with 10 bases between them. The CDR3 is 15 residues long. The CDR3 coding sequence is TGTGCCAGCAGCTTAGTAAGTGTCGAGGCCAACGTCCTGACTTTC. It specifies CASSLVSVEANVLTF. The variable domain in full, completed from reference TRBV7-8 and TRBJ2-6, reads GAGVSQSPRYKVAKRGQDVALRCDPISGHVSLFWYQQALGQGPEFLTYFQNEAQLDKSGLPSDRFFAERPEGSVSTLKIQRTQQEDSAVYLCASSLVSVEANVLTFGAGSRLTVL.

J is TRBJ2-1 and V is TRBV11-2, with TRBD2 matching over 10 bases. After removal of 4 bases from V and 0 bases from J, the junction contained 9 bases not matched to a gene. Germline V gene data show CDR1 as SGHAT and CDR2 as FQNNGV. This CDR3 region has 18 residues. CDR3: CASSSVAGGASSYNEQFF. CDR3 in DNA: TGTGCCAGCAGCTCCGTAGCGGGAGGCGCGAGCTCCTACAATGAGCAGTTCTTC.

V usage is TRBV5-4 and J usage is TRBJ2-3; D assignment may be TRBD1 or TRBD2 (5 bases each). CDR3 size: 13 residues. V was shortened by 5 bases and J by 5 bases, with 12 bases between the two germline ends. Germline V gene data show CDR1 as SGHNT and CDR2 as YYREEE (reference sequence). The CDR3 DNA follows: TGTGCCAGCAGATGGAATGGGGGAGATACGCAGTATTTT. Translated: CASRWNGGDTQYF.

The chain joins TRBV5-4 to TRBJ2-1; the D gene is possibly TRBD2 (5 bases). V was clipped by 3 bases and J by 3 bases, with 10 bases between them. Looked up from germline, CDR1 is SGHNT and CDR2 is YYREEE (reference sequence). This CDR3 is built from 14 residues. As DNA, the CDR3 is TGTGCCAGCAGCTCGTCCGGGAACTACAATGAGCAGTTCTTC. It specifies CASSSSGNYNEQFF.

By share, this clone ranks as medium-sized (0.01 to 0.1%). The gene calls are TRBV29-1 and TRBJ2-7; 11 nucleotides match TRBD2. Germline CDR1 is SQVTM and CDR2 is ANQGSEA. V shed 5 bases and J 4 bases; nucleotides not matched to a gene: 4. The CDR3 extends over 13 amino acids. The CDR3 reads CSVSTSGRYEQYF. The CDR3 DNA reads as TGCAGCGTTTCAACTAGCGGGAGATACGAGCAGTACTTC.

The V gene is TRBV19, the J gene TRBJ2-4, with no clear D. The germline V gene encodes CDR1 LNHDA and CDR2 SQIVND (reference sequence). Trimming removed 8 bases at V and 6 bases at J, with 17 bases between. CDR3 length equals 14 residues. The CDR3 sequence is CASAKGEALNIQYF. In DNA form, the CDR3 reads TGTGCCAGTGCGAAAGGAGAGGCACTAAACATTCAGTACTTC.

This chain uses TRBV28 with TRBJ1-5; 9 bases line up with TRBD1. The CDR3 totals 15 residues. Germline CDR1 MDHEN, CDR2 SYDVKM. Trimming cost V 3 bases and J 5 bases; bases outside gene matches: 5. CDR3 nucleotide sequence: TGTGCCAGCAGTTTGGGACAGGGCCTATATCAGCCCCAGCATTTT. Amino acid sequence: CASSLGQGLYQPQHF. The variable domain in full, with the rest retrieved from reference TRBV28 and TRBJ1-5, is DVKVTQSSRYLVKRTGEKVFLECVQDMDHENMFWYRQDPGLGLRLIYFSYDVKMKEKGDIPEGYSVSREKKERFSLILESASTNQTSMYLCASSLGQGLYQPQHFGDGTRLSIL.

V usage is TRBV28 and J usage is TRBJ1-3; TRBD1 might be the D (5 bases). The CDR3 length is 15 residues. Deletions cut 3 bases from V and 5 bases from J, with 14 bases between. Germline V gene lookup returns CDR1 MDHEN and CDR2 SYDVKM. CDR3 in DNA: TGTGCCAGCAGTTTTTTTGCAGGGATAAGAAACACCATATATTTT. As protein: CASSFFAGIRNTIYF.

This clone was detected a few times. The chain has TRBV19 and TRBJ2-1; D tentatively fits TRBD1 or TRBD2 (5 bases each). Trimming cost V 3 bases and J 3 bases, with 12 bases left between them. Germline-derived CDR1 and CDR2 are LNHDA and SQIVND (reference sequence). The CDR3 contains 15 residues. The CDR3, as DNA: TGTGCCAGTAGTATCCTCTTGGGGGACTACAATGAGCAGTTCTTC. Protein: CASSILLGDYNEQFF.

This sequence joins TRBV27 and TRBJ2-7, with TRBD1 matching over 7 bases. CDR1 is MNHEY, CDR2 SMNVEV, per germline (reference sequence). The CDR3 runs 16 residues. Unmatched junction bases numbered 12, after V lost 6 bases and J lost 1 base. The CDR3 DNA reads TGTGCCAGCAGGGACTCCTACAGGGGACAATCCTACGAGCAGTACTTC. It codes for CASRDSYRGQSYEQYF.

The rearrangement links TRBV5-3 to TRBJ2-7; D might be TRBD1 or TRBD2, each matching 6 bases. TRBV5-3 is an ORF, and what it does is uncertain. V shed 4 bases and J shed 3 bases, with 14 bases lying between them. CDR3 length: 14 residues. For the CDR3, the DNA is TGTGCCAGAAGCCCCGTGGGGGGCAACTACGAGCAGTACTTC. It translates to CARSPVGGNYEQYF.

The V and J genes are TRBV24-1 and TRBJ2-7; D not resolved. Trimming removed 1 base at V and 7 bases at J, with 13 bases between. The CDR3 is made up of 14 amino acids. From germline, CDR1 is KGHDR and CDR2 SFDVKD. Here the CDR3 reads CATSDFDGSTEQYF. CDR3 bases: TGTGCCACCAGTGATTTCGACGGATCTACGGAGCAGTACTTC.